This record concerns one TCR beta chain sequence. CD45RO-negative, CCR7-selected cells formed the naive CD8 fraction, which excluded terminally differentiated effector memory CD45RA+ cells. The CDR3 length is 13 residues. Germline V gene data show CDR1 as MNHEY and CDR2 as SVGAGI. Trimming left V 6 bases short and J 6 bases short, with 11 bases between. Assay used: immunoSEQ multiplex PCR; TCRdb lists only in-frame clones, some missing. The table lists millions of clones, about 95% of them singletons. The data derive from a study of shared clonotypes between healthy human individuals. The V gene is TRBV6-5, the J gene TRBJ1-4; D is unclear. The sample taken for sequencing was naive CD8+ T cells sorted from blood. The source of this sequence is a man aged 18 to 29 in good health. CDR3 in amino acids: CASSYPGDEKLFF. CDR3 nucleotides: TGTGCCAGCAGCTACCCGGGAGATGAAAAACTGTTTTTT.